This is a list of T cell receptor beta chains from one sample in a study of PD-1 blockade in classical Hodgkin lymphoma. Using immunoSEQ multiplex PCR, the repertoire was profiled, and TCRdb retains in-frame clones only, with some absent. The sample gives approximately 27,000 clones, 65% to 75% of which show up once; 26% is in the top ten. The specimen was peripheral blood mononuclear cells (PBMCs), collected before the second cycle of nivolumab. The receptors originated from a human donor with classical Hodgkin lymphoma. Each CDR3 is given with its conserved first and last residue. D genes are given only for firm matches. The listing skips clone size in some rows; elsewhere it reads once, few, many or a size class.

>NA|TRBJ2-7|NA|TRBV7-8
CASSLVSGGIRGEQYF
TGTGCCAGCAGCCTCGTGAGTGGGGGAATAAGGGGCGAGCAGTACTTC
>NA|TRBJ1-6|few|TRBV4-3
CASSQVVGGNSPLHF
TGCGCCAGCAGCCAAGTCGTCGGGGGGAATTCACCCCTCCACTTT
>TRBD2|TRBJ2-7|once|TRBV7-6
CASSLGTSGLYEQYF
TGTGCCAGCAGCTTAGGGACTAGCGGGCTGTACGAGCAGTACTTC
>TRBD2|TRBJ2-3|NA|TRBV6-4
CASSVTSGGAKDTQYF
TGTGCCAGCAGTGTGACTAGCGGGGGGGCTAAAGATACGCAGTATTTT
>TRBD1|TRBJ2-1|NA|TRBV7-2
CASSMDRGVYNEQFF
TGTGCCAGCAGCATGGACAGGGGCGTATACAATGAGCAGTTCTTC
>NA|TRBJ1-1|few|TRBV18
CASSLKVNTEAFF
TGTGCCAGCTCACTTAAAGTTAACACTGAAGCTTTCTTT
>NA|TRBJ1-2|NA|TRBV2
CASSVGLYGYTF
TGTGCCAGCAGTGTCGGCCTCTATGGCTACACCTTC
>TRBD1|TRBJ1-2|few|TRBV10-3
CAISVNGGQGTYGYTF
TGTGCCATCAGTGTCAACGGGGGACAGGGGACCTATGGCTACACCTTC
>NA|TRBJ2-7|NA|TRBV9
CASSKYSDTTYEQYF
TGTGCCAGCAGCAAATACTCGGACACCACCTACGAGCAGTACTTC
>NA|TRBJ1-6|NA|TRBV19
CASSFIDSPLHF
TGTGCCAGTAGTTTCATTGATTCACCCCTCCACTTT
>TRBD1|TRBJ2-1|NA|TRBV7-2
CASSLIGTGFYNEQFF
TGTGCCAGCAGCTTAATCGGGACAGGGTTCTACAATGAGCAGTTCTTC
>NA|TRBJ1-4|NA|TRBV28
CASSLRGFGLGTNEKLFF
TGTGCCAGCAGTTTACGGGGCTTCGGGCTGGGAACTAATGAAAAACTGTTTTTT
>NA|TRBJ2-5|NA|TRBV7-2
CASSLSGSQETQYF
TGTGCCAGCAGCTTATCAGGGTCGCAAGAGACCCAGTACTTC
>NA|TRBJ2-7|few|TRBV6-5
CASSYSGQAAGGEQYF
TGTGCCAGCAGTTACTCGGGCCAGGCTGCCGGTGGCGAGCAGTACTTC
>NA|TRBJ2-1|NA|TRBV6-1
CASTRDSVSKQFF
TGTGCCAGCACGAGAGACTCCGTTAGCAAGCAGTTCTTC
>NA|TRBJ1-1|few|TRBV9
CASTWVEYTEAFF
TGTGCCAGCACCTGGGTGGAGTACACTGAAGCTTTCTTT